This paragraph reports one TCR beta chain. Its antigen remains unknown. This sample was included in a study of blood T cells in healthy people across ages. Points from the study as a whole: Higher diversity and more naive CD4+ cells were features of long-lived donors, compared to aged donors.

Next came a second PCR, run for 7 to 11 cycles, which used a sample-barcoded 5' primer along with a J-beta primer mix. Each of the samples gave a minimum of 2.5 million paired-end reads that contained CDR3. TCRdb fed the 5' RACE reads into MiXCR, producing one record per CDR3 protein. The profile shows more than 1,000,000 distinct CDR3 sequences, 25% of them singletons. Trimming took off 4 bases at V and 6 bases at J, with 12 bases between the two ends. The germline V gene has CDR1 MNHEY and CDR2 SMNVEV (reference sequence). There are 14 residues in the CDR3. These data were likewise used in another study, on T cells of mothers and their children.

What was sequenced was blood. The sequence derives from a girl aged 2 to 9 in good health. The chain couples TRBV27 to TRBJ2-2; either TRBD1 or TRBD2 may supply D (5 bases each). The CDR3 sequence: CASSSPGAPGELFF. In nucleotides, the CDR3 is TGTGCCAGCAGTTCCCCCGGGGCCCCCGGGGAGCTGTTTTTT.